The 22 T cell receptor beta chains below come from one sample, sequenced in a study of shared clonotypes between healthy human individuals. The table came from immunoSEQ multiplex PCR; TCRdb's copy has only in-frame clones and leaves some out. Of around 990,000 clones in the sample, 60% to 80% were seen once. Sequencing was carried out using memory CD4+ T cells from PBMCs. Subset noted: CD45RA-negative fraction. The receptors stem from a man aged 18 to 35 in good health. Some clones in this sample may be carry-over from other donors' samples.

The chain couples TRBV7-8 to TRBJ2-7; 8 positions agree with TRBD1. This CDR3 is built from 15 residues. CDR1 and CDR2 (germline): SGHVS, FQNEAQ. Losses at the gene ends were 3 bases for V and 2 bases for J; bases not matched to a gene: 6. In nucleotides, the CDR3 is TGTGCCAGCAGCTTTATTGCGGGACAGGCCTACGAGCAGTACTTC. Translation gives CASSFIAGQAYEQYF.

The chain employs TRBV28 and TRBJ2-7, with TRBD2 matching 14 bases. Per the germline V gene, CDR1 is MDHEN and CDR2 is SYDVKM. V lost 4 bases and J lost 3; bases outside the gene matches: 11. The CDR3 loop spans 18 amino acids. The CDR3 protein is CASSSSRLAGGSVYEQYF. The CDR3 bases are TGTGCCAGCAGTTCTAGCCGACTAGCGGGAGGGTCGGTCTACGAGCAGTACTTC.

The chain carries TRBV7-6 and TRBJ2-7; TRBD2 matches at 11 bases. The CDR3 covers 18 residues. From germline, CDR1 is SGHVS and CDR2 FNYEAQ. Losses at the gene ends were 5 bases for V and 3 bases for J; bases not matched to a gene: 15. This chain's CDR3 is CASSSSSMGLADFYEQYF. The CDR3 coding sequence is TGTGCCAGCAGCAGTAGTTCCATGGGACTAGCGGACTTCTACGAGCAGTACTTC.

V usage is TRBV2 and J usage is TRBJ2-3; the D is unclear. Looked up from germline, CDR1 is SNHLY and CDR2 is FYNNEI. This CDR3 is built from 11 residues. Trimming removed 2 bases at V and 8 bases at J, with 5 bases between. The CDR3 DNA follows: TGTGCCAGCAGTGAAATTGTTACGCAGTATTTT. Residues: CASSEIVTQYF.

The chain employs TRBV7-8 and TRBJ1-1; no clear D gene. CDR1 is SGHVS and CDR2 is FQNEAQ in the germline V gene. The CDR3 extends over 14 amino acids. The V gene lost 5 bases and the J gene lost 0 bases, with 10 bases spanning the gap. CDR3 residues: CASSPRRMNTEAFF. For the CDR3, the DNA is TGTGCCAGCAGCCCAAGACGGATGAACACTGAAGCTTTCTTT.

CDR3: CASSSPSSTSTDTQYF. DNA of the CDR3: TGTGCCAGCAGTTCCCCCTCAAGTACTAGCACAGATACGCAGTATTTT. The gene calls are TRBV27 and TRBJ2-3, with D unclear. The germline gives CDR1 MNHEY, CDR2 SMNVEV (reference sequence). V shed 4 bases and J shed 0 bases, with 14 bases lying between them. This CDR3 has 16 amino acids.

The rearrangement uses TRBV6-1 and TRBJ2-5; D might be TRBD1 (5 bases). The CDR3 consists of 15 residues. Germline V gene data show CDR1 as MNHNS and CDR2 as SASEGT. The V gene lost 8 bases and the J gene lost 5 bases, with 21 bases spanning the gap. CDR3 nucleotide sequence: TGTGCCAGCGGCCCCCTCAGGGTGGTAAGGGAGACCCAGTACTTC. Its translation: CASGPLRVVRETQYF.

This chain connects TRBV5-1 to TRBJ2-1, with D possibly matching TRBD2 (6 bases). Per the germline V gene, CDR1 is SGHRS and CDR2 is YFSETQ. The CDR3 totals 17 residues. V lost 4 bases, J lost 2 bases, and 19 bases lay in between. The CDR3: CASSINREAGTYNEQFF. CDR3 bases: TGCGCCAGCAGCATTAATAGGGAGGCTGGAACCTACAATGAGCAGTTCTTC. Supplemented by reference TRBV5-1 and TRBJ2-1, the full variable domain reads KAGVTQTPRYLIKTRGQQVTLSCSPISGHRSVSWYQQTPGQGLQFLFEYFSETQRNKGNFPGRFSGRQFSNSRSEMNVSTLELGDSALYLCASSINREAGTYNEQFFGPGTRLTVL.

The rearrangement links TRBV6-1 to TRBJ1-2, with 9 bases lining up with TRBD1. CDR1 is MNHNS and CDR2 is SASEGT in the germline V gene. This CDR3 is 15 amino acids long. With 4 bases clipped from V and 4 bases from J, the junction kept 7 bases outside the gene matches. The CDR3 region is CASSGLTGGTYGYTF. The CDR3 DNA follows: TGTGCCAGCAGTGGATTGACAGGGGGAACCTATGGCTACACCTTC.

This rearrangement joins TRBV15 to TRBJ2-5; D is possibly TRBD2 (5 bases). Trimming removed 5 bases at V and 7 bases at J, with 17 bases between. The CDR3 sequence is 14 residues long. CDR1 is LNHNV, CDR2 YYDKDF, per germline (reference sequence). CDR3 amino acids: CATSLRVPEGTQYF. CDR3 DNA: TGTGCCACCAGCTTAAGGGTACCCGAGGGGACCCAGTACTTC.

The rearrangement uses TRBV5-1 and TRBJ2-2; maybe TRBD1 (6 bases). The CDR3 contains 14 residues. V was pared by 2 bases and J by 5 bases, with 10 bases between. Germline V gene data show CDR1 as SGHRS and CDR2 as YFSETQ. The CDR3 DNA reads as TGCGCCAGCAGCTTACAGGGTGCGACCGGGGAGCTGTTTTTT. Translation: CASSLQGATGELFF.

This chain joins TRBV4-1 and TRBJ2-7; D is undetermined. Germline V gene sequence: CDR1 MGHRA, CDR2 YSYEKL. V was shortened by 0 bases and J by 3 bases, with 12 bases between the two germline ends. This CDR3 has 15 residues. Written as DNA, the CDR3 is TGCGCCAGCAGCCAAGATTGGTCAGGCTACTACGAGCAGTACTTC. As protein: CASSQDWSGYYEQYF.

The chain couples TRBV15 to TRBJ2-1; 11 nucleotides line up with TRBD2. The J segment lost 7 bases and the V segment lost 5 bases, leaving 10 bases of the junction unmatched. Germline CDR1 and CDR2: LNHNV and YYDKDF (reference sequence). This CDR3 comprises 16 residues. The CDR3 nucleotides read TGTGCCACCAGCGGCTTTACTAGCGGGAGTGAGAATGAGCAGTTCTTC. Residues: CATSGFTSGSENEQFF.

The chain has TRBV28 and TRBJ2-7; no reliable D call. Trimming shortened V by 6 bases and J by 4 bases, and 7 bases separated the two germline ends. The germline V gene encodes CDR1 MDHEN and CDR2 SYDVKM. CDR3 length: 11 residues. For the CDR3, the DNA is TGTGCCAGCAGCGAAGAGTACGAGCAGTACTTC. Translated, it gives CASSEEYEQYF.

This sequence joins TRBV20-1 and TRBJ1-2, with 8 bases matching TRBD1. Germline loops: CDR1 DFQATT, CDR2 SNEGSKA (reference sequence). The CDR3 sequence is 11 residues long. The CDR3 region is CTPDQGAGYTF. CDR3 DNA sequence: TGCACCCCGGATCAGGGGGCCGGCTACACCTTC.

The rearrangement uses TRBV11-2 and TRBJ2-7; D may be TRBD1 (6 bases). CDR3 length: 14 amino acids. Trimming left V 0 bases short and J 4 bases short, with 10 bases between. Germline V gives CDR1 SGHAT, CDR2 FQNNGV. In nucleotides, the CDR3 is TGTGCCAGCAGCTTAGAGGGACACTTATACGAGCAGTACTTC. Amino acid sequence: CASSLEGHLYEQYF.

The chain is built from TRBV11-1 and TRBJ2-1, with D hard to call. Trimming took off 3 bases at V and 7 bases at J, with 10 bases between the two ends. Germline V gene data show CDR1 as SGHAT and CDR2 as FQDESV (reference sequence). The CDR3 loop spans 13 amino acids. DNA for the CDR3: TGTGCCAGCAGCTTTGTCCAAGGGAATGAGCAGTTCTTC. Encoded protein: CASSFVQGNEQFF.

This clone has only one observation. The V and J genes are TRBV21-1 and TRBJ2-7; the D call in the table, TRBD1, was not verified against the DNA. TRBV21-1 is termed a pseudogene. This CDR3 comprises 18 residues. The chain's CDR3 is CASSRSTYRQGARNEQYF. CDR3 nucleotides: TGTGCCAGCAGCAGGTCTACGTACAGACAGGGGGCGAGGAACGAGCAGTACTTC.

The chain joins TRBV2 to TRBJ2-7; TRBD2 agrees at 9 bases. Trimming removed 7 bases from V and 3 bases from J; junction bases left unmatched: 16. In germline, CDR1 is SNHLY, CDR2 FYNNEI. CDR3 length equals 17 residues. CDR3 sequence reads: CASNTLAGPLNLYEQYF. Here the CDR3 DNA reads TGTGCCAGCAATACACTAGCGGGCCCCCTCAATCTCTACGAGCAGTACTTC.

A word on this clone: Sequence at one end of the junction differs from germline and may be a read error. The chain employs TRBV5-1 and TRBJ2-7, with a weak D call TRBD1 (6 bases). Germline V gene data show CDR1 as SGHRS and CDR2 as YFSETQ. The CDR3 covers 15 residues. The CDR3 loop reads CASSLGPGDIYERYF. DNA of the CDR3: TGCGCCAGCAGCTTGGGCCCAGGGGACATCTACGAGCGGTACTTC.

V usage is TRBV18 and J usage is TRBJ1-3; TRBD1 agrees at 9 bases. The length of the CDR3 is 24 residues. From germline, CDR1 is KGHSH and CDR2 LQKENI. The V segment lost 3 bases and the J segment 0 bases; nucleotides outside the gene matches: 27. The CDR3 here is CASSPTLQPQAPGQGFNSGNTIYF. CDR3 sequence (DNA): TGTGCCAGCTCACCTACACTGCAGCCGCAGGCACCGGGACAGGGCTTCAACTCTGGAAACACCATATATTTT. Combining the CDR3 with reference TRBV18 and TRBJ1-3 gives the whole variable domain NAGVMQNPRHLVRRRGQEARLRCSPMKGHSHVYWYRQLPEEGLKFMVYLQKENIIDESGMPKERFSAEFPKEGPSILRIQQVVRGDSAAYFCASSPTLQPQAPGQGFNSGNTIYFGEGSWLTVV.

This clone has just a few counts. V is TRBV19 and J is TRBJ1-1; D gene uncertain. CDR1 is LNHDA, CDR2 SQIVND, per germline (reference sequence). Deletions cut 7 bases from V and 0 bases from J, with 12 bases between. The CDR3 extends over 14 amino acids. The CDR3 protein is CASTRTGMNTEAFF. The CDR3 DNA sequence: TGTGCCAGTACCCGGACGGGAATGAACACTGAAGCTTTCTTT.